The 21 T cell receptor beta chains below come from one sample, sequenced in a study of blood T cells in healthy people across ages. A sample-barcoded 5' primer and a J-beta primer mix were used in a second PCR of about 7 to 12 cycles. Via MiXCR, TCRdb re-called the 5' RACE reads, giving one row per CDR3 protein. The repertoire includes over a million distinct CDR3 sequences, 40% to 45% of them detected once, and about 4.1% sits in the top ten. The specimen sequenced was blood. These receptors all stem from a woman younger than 35 in good health.

The chain is built from TRBV20-1 and TRBJ2-5, with unresolved D. The last part of the DNA fits TRBJ2-7 better; the J call may be wrong. The germline V gene encodes CDR1 DFQATT and CDR2 SNEGSKA (reference sequence). The CDR3 loop spans 15 amino acids. The DNA of the CDR3 is TGCAGTGCTAGAGCACCGCGAACACCCTCTTACGAGCAGTACTTC. Protein: CSARAPRTPSYEQYF.

This clonotype was picked up many times. The junction departs from the called germline gene at one end, perhaps through a read error. This chain links TRBV4-3 with TRBJ1-5; TRBD1 aligns across 9 bases. Germline loops: CDR1 LGHNA, CDR2 YSLEER. The CDR3 extends over 14 amino acids. CDR3 in DNA: TGTGCCAGCTCACAGGGGGCTGGCAATCAGCCCCAGCATTTT. It specifies CASSQGAGNQPQHF.

The V gene is TRBV5-1, the J gene TRBJ2-1, with D possibly TRBD2 on 7 matching bases. Germline V lookup: CDR1 SGHRS, CDR2 YFSETQ. The ends were cut back, 7 bases at V and 9 bases at J, with 20 bases in the middle. The CDR3 consists of 14 residues. DNA of the CDR3: TGCGCCAGCGACTTAGGGGGGGTAAATAGTGAGCAGTTCTTC. Residues: CASDLGGVNSEQFF.

The J gene is TRBJ1-5, the V gene TRBV7-2, with TRBD1 identical over 9 bases. Germline assignment: CDR1 SGHTA and CDR2 FQGNSA. V shed 5 bases, J shed 6 bases, and the junction held 5 bases outside the gene matches. CDR3 length: 14 amino acids. CDR3 in DNA: TGTGCCAGCAGCAACCGACAGGGGGGTCAGCCCCAGCATTTT. It translates to CASSNRQGGQPQHF.

This clonotype has only a few counts. The chain carries TRBV2 and TRBJ2-7; 9 bases match TRBD1. The CDR3 spans 14 residues. CDR1 and CDR2 (germline): SNHLY, FYNNEI. The J segment lost 6 bases and the V segment lost 4 bases, leaving 7 bases of the junction unmatched. The CDR3 sequence is CASSVQGAVIEQYF. The DNA for the CDR3 is TGTGCCAGCAGTGTACAGGGGGCGGTCATCGAGCAGTACTTC.

This clonotype was detected only a few times. The rearrangement uses TRBV27 and TRBJ2-1; 7 bases are a match to TRBD2. CDR3 length: 13 amino acids. In germline, CDR1 is MNHEY, CDR2 SMNVEV (reference sequence). V dropped 7 bases and J dropped 8; count of bases not matched to a gene: 8. The CDR3 bases are TGTGCCAGCACCCGGACTAGGTTTGATGAGCAGTTCTTC. Translation gives CASTRTRFDEQFF.

V and J are TRBV12-3 or TRBV12-4 and TRBJ2-7, with D hard to call. The CDR3 totals 13 residues. Trimming removed 5 bases at V and 0 bases at J, with 8 bases between. DNA for the CDR3: TGTGCCAGCAGTGGTAATTTCTCCTACGAGCAGTACTTC. This translates into CASSGNFSYEQYF.

The chain links TRBV4-3 to TRBJ1-5; D is undetermined. Deletions cut 0 bases from V and 2 bases from J, with 8 bases between. The germline V gene encodes CDR1 LGHNA and CDR2 YSLEER. The CDR3 extends over 15 amino acids. CDR3 sequence: CASSQDFGRNQPQHF. The DNA for the CDR3 is TGCGCCAGCAGCCAAGATTTCGGGCGCAATCAGCCCCAGCATTTT.

The genes are TRBV27 and TRBJ2-3; TRBD1 aligns across 8 bases. The J segment lost 4 bases and the V segment lost 1 base, leaving 13 bases of the junction unmatched. Germline V gene data show CDR1 as MNHEY and CDR2 as SMNVEV (reference sequence). The CDR3 runs to 18 residues. The CDR3 sequence is CASSLLLSLAGGADTQYF. The CDR3 nucleotides are TGTGCCAGCAGTTTATTATTGTCGTTGGCAGGGGGCGCAGATACGCAGTATTTT.

The rearrangement joins TRBV2 to TRBJ2-3; a weak D match, TRBD2 (6 bases). CDR3 length equals 15 residues. Trimming took off 5 bases at V and 6 bases at J, with 18 bases between the two ends. The V gene's germline CDR1 is SNHLY and CDR2 FYNNEI. The DNA of the CDR3 is TGTGCCAGCAGTATTCCGGGAGTAAGCAGGGATACGCAGTATTTT. It is translated as CASSIPGVSRDTQYF.

The table lists this clonotype with a few counts. V usage is TRBV20-1 and J usage is TRBJ2-7, with no clear D. Germline V CDR1 and CDR2: DFQATT, SNEGSKA (reference sequence). The V end lost 1 base, the J end lost 3 bases, and 10 bases lay between the germline ends. The CDR3 loop spans 13 amino acids. CDR3 residues: CSARGLGHYEQYF. CDR3 bases: TGCAGTGCTAGAGGCCTCGGTCACTACGAGCAGTACTTC.

In this sample, this clonotype turned up a few times. The chain joins TRBV29-1 to TRBJ1-1; D is uncertain. The V gene lost 7 bases and the J gene lost 2 bases, with 14 bases spanning the gap. The CDR3 is 13 amino acids. Germline CDR1 is SQVTM and CDR2 is ANQGSEA. As DNA, the CDR3 is TGCAGCGCGGATGGCAGGAGCAACACTGAAGCTTTCTTT. Its translation: CSADGRSNTEAFF.

The chain uses TRBV12-3 or TRBV12-4 and TRBJ2-5, with TRBD1 identical over 8 bases. The CDR3 covers 17 residues. V gave up 6 bases and J gave up 4 bases; unmatched junction bases: 16. CDR3: CASRTVQGDRGAETQYF. In nucleotides, the CDR3 is TGTGCCAGCAGAACCGTACAGGGAGACAGGGGTGCAGAGACCCAGTACTTC.

The genes are TRBV29-1 and TRBJ1-1; D gene ambiguous. The CDR3 is 16 residues long. Looked up from germline, CDR1 is SQVTM and CDR2 is ANQGSEA. The V and J ends lost 4 bases and 1 base respectively, with 19 bases between them. The DNA for the CDR3 is TGCAGCGTTGTCGGTGATACTCGGACCGCGAACACTGAAGCTTTCTTT. Protein: CSVVGDTRTANTEAFF. The variable domain in full, completed from reference TRBV29-1 and TRBJ1-1, reads SAVISQKPSRDICQRGTSLTIQCQVDSQVTMMFWYRQQPGQSLTLIATANQGSEATYESGFVIDKFPISRPNLTFSTLTVSNMSPEDSSIYLCSVVGDTRTANTEAFFGQGTRLTVV.

The J gene is TRBJ1-2, the V gene TRBV11-2; possible D gene TRBD1, 5 bases. CDR3 length: 14 residues. The germline V gene has CDR1 SGHAT and CDR2 FQNNGV. V was pared by 5 bases and J by 5 bases, with 15 bases between. In nucleotides, the CDR3 is TGTGCCAGCAGCCCGACGACAGAGGGGTATGGCTACACCTTC. Its protein product is CASSPTTEGYGYTF.

This chain connects TRBV29-1 to TRBJ2-5; a weak D match, TRBD1 (6 bases). The CDR3 sequence is 13 residues long. V gave up 7 bases and J gave up 11 bases, with 23 bases separating them. Germline V CDR1 and CDR2: SQVTM, ANQGSEA. Written as DNA, the CDR3 is TGCAGCGGGACAGAGCTAATCTCCAATGAGCAGTACTTC. Translated, it gives CSGTELISNEQYF.

V and J are TRBV12-3 or TRBV12-4 and TRBJ1-2; D gene ambiguous. V was pared by 3 bases and J by 5 bases, with 16 bases between. The CDR3 totals 15 residues. CDR3 bases: TGTGCCAGCAGTTTCGTGACTCAATCGCCGTATGGCTACACCTTC. The encoded protein is CASSFVTQSPYGYTF.

This clonotype was counted a few times. The rearrangement links TRBV5-1 to TRBJ2-3; perhaps D is TRBD1 or TRBD2 (5 bases each). The CDR3 consists of 13 residues. V shed 3 bases and J shed 4 bases, with 9 bases lying between them. Per the germline V gene, CDR1 is SGHRS and CDR2 is YFSETQ. CDR3 nucleotide sequence: TGCGCCAGCAGCTGGGACGGGTCAGATACGCAGTATTTT. It specifies CASSWDGSDTQYF.

This clonotype was seen a handful of times. This rearrangement joins TRBV9 to TRBJ1-1; 7 nucleotides agree with TRBD1. The CDR3 is 19 residues long. The germline V gene has CDR1 SGDLS and CDR2 YYNGEE. V lost 3 bases to trimming and J lost 1 base; unmatched junction nucleotides: 18. This chain's CDR3 is CASSEPAQDPWTGNTEAFF. CDR3 DNA sequence: TGTGCCAGCAGCGAGCCAGCACAGGACCCTTGGACAGGGAACACTGAAGCTTTCTTT.

This clonotype was recorded a few times. This sequence joins TRBV4-1 and TRBJ1-4; tentative D call: TRBD1 (5 bases). CDR1 MGHRA and CDR2 YSYEKL come from the germline V gene. V was shortened by 3 bases and J by 3 bases, with 11 bases between the two germline ends. The CDR3 runs to 15 residues. CDR3 loop: CASSHQGFANEKLFF. The CDR3, as DNA: TGCGCCAGCAGCCACCAGGGTTTTGCTAATGAAAAACTGTTTTTT.

This clonotype was seen once. This sequence may be a read error, since a much larger clone differs from it by one base. The chain uses TRBV29-1 and TRBJ2-1; 7 nucleotides line up with TRBD1. Losses at the gene ends were 8 bases for V and 10 bases for J; bases not matched to a gene: 11. The CDR3 is 12 amino acids. The germline gives CDR1 SQVTM, CDR2 ANQGSEA. The CDR3 spells CSTRTGTYEQFF. The CDR3 DNA follows: TGCAGCACCCGGACAGGCACCTACGAGCAGTTCTTC.